This paragraph reports one T cell receptor (beta chain). Its antigen is not known. Target depth was 1 in 200,000 to 1 in 1 million T cells, about 10x per clonotype. Sequencing was performed with immunoSEQ multiplex PCR; in TCRdb, only in-frame clones are kept and a portion is missing. This table has some 92,000 clones, 60% to 80% appearing once. V lost 5 bases and J lost 7, with 12 bases in between. Germline V lookup: CDR1 SGHTA, CDR2 FQGNSA. There are 13 residues in the CDR3. The source of the sample is a study of cytotoxic CD8 clonotypes in ibrutinib-treated CLL. Overall study context: Of a cohort that held some eleven relapsed/refractory and some 14 treatment-naive patients, fewer than 18 were IGHV unmutated. Study-level results: Different sampling times were used for sustained-remission and progressing patients.

Sequenced here: PBMCs, sampled after 24 months of ibrutinib treatment. This TCR was sampled from a human donor with chronic lymphocytic leukemia. The rearrangement joins TRBV7-2 to TRBJ1-5, with D perhaps matching TRBD1 (6 bases). Written as DNA, the CDR3 is TGTGCCAGCAGCATCCAGGGGTCCCAGCCCCAGCATTTT. This gives the protein CASSIQGSQPQHF.